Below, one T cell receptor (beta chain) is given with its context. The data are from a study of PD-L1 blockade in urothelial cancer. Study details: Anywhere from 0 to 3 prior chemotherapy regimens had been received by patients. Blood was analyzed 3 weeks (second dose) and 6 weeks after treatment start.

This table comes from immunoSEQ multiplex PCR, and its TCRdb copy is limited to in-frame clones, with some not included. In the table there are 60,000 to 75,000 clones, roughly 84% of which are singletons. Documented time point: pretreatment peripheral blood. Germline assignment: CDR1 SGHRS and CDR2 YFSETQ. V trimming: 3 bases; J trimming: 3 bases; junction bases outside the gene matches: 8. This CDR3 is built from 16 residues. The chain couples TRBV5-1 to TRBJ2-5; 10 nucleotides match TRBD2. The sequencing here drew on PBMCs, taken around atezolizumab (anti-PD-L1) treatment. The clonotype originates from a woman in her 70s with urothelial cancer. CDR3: CASSYSTGTSEETQYF. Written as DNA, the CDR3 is TGCGCCAGCAGCTACTCCACCGGGACTAGCGAAGAGACCCAGTACTTC. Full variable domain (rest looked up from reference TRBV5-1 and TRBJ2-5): KAGVTQTPRYLIKTRGQQVTLSCSPISGHRSVSWYQQTPGQGLQFLFEYFSETQRNKGNFPGRFSGRQFSNSRSEMNVSTLELGDSALYLCASSYSTGTSEETQYFGPGTRLLVL.